A selection of T cell receptor beta chains follows, all from one sample in a study of beta chain features in type 1 diabetes. Sequencing used immunoSEQ multiplex PCR; TCRdb keeps in-frame clones, though not all of them. The table has approximately 300,000 clones, 8% to 13% seen once. The specimen sequenced was naive CD4+ T cells from blood. All receptors derive from a woman in her twenties or thirties in good health. CDR3s include the opening cysteine and the closing phenylalanine or tryptophan. A D gene is named only where the DNA matches it firmly. Size tells how often a clone was seen (once, few, many) or the class of an expanded clone, and some rows leave it out.

clone size	D gene	J gene	V gene	CDR3 protein	CDR3 DNA
few	TRBD2	TRBJ2-2	TRBV7-8	CASSSLAGGGTGELFF	TGTGCCAGCAGCTCCTTAGCGGGAGGGGGCACCGGGGAGCTGTTTTTT
-	TRBD1	TRBJ1-5	TRBV9	CASSETGKDQPQHF	TGTGCCAGCAGCGAGACAGGGAAGGATCAGCCCCAGCATTTT
-	-	TRBJ1-1	TRBV4-3	CASSQDTPSGVGDTEAFF	TGCGCCAGCAGCCAAGACACTCCCTCAGGGGTCGGGGACACTGAAGCTTTCTTT
-	TRBD1	TRBJ2-7	TRBV7-2	CASSLIPGGTYYEQYF	TGTGCCAGCAGCTTGATTCCAGGGGGTACCTACTACGAGCAGTACTTC
few	TRBD1	TRBJ2-1	TRBV19	CASSERSAGGLGREQFF	TGTGCCAGTAGTGAACGAAGTGCAGGGGGTTTAGGGCGTGAGCAGTTCTTC
few	TRBD2	TRBJ2-3	TRBV4-1	CASSLVGTSPPTQYF	TGCGCCAGCAGCCTCGTTGGGACTAGTCCACCTACGCAGTATTTT
-	TRBD2	TRBJ2-1	TRBV18	CASSLTRLAGGPDEQFF	TGTGCCAGCTCACTTACCCGACTAGCGGGAGGGCCAGATGAGCAGTTCTTC
-	-	TRBJ2-1	TRBV28	CASSDSLGNEQFF	TGTGCCAGCAGTGACAGCCTTGGGAATGAGCAGTTCTTC
-	TRBD2	TRBJ2-5	TRBV5-1	CASSKTSGAQETQYF	TGCGCCAGCAGCAAGACTAGCGGAGCTCAAGAGACCCAGTACTTC
-	TRBD2	TRBJ2-7	TRBV30	CAWNGRSGGYEQYF	TGTGCCTGGAATGGCAGGTCGGGGGGCTACGAGCAGTACTTC
few	TRBD1	TRBJ2-1	TRBV7-2	CASSLGQGAYNEQFF	TGTGCCAGCAGCTTAGGACAGGGGGCTTACAATGAGCAGTTCTTC
few	-	TRBJ1-1	TRBV29-1	CSVSGQMVTEAFF	TGCAGCGTTTCTGGACAGATGGTCACTGAAGCTTTCTTT
-	TRBD1	TRBJ1-2	TRBV6-4	CASSDTGGDGYTF	TGTGCCAGCAGTGACACAGGGGGCGATGGCTACACCTTC
few	-	TRBJ2-1	TRBV21-1	CQIRRGMSYNEQFF	TGTCAAATTCGTCGCGGGATGTCCTACAATGAGCAGTTCTTC
-	TRBD1	TRBJ2-7	TRBV6-5	CASSPQTGMGEQYF	TGTGCCAGCAGTCCCCAGACAGGGATGGGCGAGCAGTACTTC
-	TRBD1	TRBJ1-2	TRBV2	CASKPEGGTVFGYTF	TGTGCCAGCAAACCGGAGGGCGGGACAGTTTTTGGCTACACCTTC
few	TRBD1	TRBJ1-4	TRBV2	CASSASGQGNEKLFF	TGTGCCAGCAGTGCATCGGGACAGGGTAATGAAAAACTGTTTTTT
-	-	TRBJ2-1	TRBV9	CASSVEEEQFF	TGTGCCAGCAGCGTAGAAGAGGAGCAGTTCTTC
-	-	TRBJ2-2	TRBV15	CATSRDYGDTGELFF	TGTGCCACCAGCAGAGATTACGGGGACACCGGGGAGCTGTTTTTT
-	-	TRBJ2-3	TRBV15	CATSRHDSSGSSTDTQYF	TGTGCCACCAGCAGGCACGACTCCAGCGGCTCTAGCACAGATACGCAGTATTTT
few	-	TRBJ2-7	TRBV29-1	CSVESTSFEQYF	TGCAGCGTTGAGAGCACTAGCTTCGAGCAGTACTTC
few	-	TRBJ2-5	TRBV4-1	CASSQDAFETQYF	TGCGCCAGCAGCCAAGACGCGTTTGAGACCCAGTACTTC
-	TRBD1	TRBJ2-3	TRBV6-5	CASSYSSGQGSDTQYF	TGTGCCAGCAGTTACTCCTCGGGACAGGGGTCAGATACGCAGTATTTT
-	-	TRBJ2-2	TRBV27	CASSLRRTGELFF	TGTGCCAGCAGTTTGAGGAGAACCGGGGAGCTGTTTTTT
-	TRBD1	TRBJ2-7	TRBV9	CASSVGTGPYEQYF	TGTGCCAGCAGCGTCGGGACAGGGCCCTACGAGCAGTACTTC
few	-	TRBJ2-1	TRBV30	CAWSDFTPEGEQFF	TGTGCCTGGAGTGATTTTACGCCTGAGGGTGAGCAGTTCTTC
few	-	TRBJ2-7	TRBV10-3	CAISGNRSSYEQYF	TGTGCCATCAGTGGGAACAGGAGCTCCTACGAGCAGTACTTC
few	TRBD1	TRBJ1-3	TRBV9	CASSPRDREGNTIYF	TGTGCCAGCAGCCCTCGGGACAGGGAAGGAAACACCATATATTTT
-	-	TRBJ2-7	TRBV7-3	CASSLSSRHEQYF	TGTGCCAGCAGCTTATCTAGTCGGCACGAGCAGTACTTC
-	TRBD2	TRBJ2-1	TRBV7-2	CASSPWTSGRAAEQFF	TGTGCCAGCAGCCCCTGGACTAGCGGGAGGGCCGCTGAGCAGTTCTTC
-	-	TRBJ2-1	TRBV7-3	CASSPSGLSSYNEQFF	TGTGCCAGCAGTCCGAGCGGGCTTAGCTCCTACAATGAGCAGTTCTTC
few	TRBD2	TRBJ2-1	TRBV7-2	CASARLARNEQFF	TGTGCCAGCGCCCGACTAGCTCGGAATGAGCAGTTCTTC
few	-	TRBJ2-7	TRBV29-1	CSVDDGTSYEQYF	TGCAGCGTTGATGACGGGACTTCGTACGAGCAGTACTTC
-	-	TRBJ1-4	TRBV15	CATSVRGGEGKLFF	TGTGCCACCAGCGTTCGGGGGGGTGAGGGGAAACTGTTTTTT
few	-	TRBJ2-5	TRBV29-1	CSVERGRGETQYF	TGCAGCGTTGAGAGGGGGAGGGGGGAGACCCAGTACTTC
-	-	TRBJ2-7	TRBV7-2	CASGGGRLYEQYF	TGTGCCAGCGGGGGGGGGCGTCTCTACGAGCAGTACTTC
few	-	TRBJ2-6	TRBV25-1	CASSPLSGANVLTF	TGTGCCAGCAGTCCCCTCTCTGGGGCCAACGTCCTGACTTTC
-	TRBD2	TRBJ2-1	TRBV18	CASSPPGLAGGYNEQFF	TGTGCCAGCTCACCACCGGGACTAGCGGGAGGCTACAATGAGCAGTTCTTC
few	-	TRBJ2-7	TRBV4-3	CASSQDLALLGGYYEQYF	TGCGCCAGCAGCCAAGATTTGGCTTTGCTGGGAGGCTACTACGAGCAGTACTTC
-	TRBD1	TRBJ1-1	TRBV5-4	CASSLPGGMNTEAFF	TGTGCCAGCAGCTTGCCAGGGGGGATGAACACTGAAGCTTTCTTT
-	-	TRBJ2-3	TRBV18	CASSPPGATGTDTQYF	TGTGCCAGCTCACCCCCCGGAGCCACCGGCACAGATACGCAGTATTTT
-	-	TRBJ1-1	TRBV7-6	CASSLARGRNTEAFF	TGTGCCAGCAGCTTAGCCCGAGGGAGAAACACTGAAGCTTTCTTT
few	TRBD1	TRBJ1-1	TRBV10-3	CAISGQGKNTEAFF	TGTGCCATCAGCGGACAGGGGAAGAACACTGAAGCTTTCTTT
few	-	TRBJ2-1	TRBV7-2	CASSLEPARNEQFF	TGTGCCAGCAGCTTAGAACCAGCGCGAAATGAGCAGTTCTTC
-	-	TRBJ2-5	TRBV7-3	CASSSAYDETQYF	TGTGCCAGCAGCTCCGCCTATGATGAGACCCAGTACTTC
few	TRBD2	TRBJ2-3	TRBV30	CAWSRGGNTDTQYF	TGTGCCTGGAGCCGGGGGGGGAACACAGATACGCAGTATTTT
few	TRBD1	TRBJ1-1	TRBV9	CASSVDHQGAEAFF	TGTGCCAGCAGCGTAGATCACCAGGGGGCTGAAGCTTTCTTT
-	TRBD2	TRBJ2-1	TRBV5-4	CASSFSSGVYNEQFF	TGTGCCAGCAGCTTTAGTAGCGGGGTCTACAATGAGCAGTTCTTC
few	TRBD2	TRBJ2-5	TRBV28	CASSGGGQETQYF	TGTGCCAGCAGTGGGGGGGGACAAGAGACCCAGTACTTC